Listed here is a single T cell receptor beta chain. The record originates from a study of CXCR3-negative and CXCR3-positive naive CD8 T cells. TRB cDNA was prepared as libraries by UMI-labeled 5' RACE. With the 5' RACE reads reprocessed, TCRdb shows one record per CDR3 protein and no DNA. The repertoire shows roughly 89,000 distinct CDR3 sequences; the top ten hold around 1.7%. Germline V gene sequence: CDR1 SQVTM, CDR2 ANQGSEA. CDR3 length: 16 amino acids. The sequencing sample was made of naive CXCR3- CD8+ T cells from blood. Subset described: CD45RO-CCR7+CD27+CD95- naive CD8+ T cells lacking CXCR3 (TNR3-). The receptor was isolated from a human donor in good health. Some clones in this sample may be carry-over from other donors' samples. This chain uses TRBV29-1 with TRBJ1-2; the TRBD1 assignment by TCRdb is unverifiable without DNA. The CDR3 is CSVEALTGRRDYGYTF.